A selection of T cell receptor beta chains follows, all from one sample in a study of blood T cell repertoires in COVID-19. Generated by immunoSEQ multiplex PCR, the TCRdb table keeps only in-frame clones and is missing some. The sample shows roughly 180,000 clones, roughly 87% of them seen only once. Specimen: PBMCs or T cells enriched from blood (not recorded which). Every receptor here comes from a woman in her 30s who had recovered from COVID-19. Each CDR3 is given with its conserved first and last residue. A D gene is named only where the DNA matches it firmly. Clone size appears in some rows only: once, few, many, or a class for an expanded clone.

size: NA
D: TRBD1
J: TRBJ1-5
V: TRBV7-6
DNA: TGTGCCAGCAGCTTGGGCTCCGGGACAGGGCGATATAGCAATCAGCCCCAGCATTTT
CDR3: CASSLGSGTGRYSNQPQHF

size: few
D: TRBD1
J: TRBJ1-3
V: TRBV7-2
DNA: TGTGCCAGCGGGACAGGCCTCTCTGGAAACACCATATATTTT
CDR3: CASGTGLSGNTIYF

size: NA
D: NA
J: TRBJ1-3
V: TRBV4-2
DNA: TGTGCCAGCAGCCAAGGGATCGGGACATTGTCTGGAAACACCATATATTTT
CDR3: CASSQGIGTLSGNTIYF

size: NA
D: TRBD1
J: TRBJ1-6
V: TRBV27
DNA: TGTGCCAGCAGTTTAATTACAGGGGTTTCACCCCTCCACTTT
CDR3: CASSLITGVSPLHF

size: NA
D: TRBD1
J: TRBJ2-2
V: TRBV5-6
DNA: TGTGCCAGCACCGGGGACAGGGTCGGTATTGGGGAGCTGTTTTTT
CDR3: CASTGDRVGIGELFF

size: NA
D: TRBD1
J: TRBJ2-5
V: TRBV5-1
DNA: TGCGCCAGCAGCGTTCAGGACAGGGAGACAGAGACCCAGTACTTC
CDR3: CASSVQDRETETQYF

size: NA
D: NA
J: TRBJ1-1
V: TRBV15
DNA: TGTGCCACCAGCAGAGAGAACAGACTGAACACTGAAGCTTTCTTT
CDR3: CATSRENRLNTEAFF

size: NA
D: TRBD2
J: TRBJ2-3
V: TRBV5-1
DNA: TGCGCCAGCAGCTTGGGGCTAGCGGGTAGCACAGATACGCAGTATTTT
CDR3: CASSLGLAGSTDTQYF

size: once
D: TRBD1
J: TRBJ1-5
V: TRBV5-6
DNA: TGTGCCAGCAGCCCCGGACAGGGGCCAGCAATGCCCCAGCATTTT
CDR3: CASSPGQGPAMPQHF

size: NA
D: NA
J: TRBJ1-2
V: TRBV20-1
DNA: TGCAGTGCTAGAGATTGGGGCGGCTACACCTTC
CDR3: CSARDWGGYTF

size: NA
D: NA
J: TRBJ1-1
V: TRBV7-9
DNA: TGTGCCAGCAGCCTAGGGACTAACACTGAAGCTTTCTTT
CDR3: CASSLGTNTEAFF

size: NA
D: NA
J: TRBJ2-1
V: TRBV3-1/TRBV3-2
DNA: TGTGCCAGCAGCCAAGGAACAGTAGGATCCTACAATGAGCAGTTCTTC
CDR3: CASSQGTVGSYNEQFF

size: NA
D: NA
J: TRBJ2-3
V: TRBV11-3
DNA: TGTGCCAGCAGCTTAGCGAGGAGAGATACGCAGTATTTT
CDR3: CASSLARRDTQYF

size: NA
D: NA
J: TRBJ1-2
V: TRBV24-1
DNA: TGTGCCACCAGTGATTTGCCCTTGAACTATGGCTACACCTTC
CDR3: CATSDLPLNYGYTF

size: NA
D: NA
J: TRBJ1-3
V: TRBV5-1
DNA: TGCGCCAGCAGCTTGGACGCGGACTTCTCTGGAAACACCATATATTTT
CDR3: CASSLDADFSGNTIYF

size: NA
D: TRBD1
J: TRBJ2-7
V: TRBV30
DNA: TGTGCCTGGAGTCGCAGGACAGGGTTTGGAGCCTACGAGCAGTACTTC
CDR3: CAWSRRTGFGAYEQYF

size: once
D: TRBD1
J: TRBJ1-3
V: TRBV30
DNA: TGTGCCTGGAACACCGGGACAGCGAGAAACACCATATATTTT
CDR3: CAWNTGTARNTIYF

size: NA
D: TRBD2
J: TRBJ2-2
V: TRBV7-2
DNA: TGTGCCAGCAGCTTAGGCCCCCCAGCGGGAGACACCGGGGAGCTGTTTTTT
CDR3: CASSLGPPAGDTGELFF

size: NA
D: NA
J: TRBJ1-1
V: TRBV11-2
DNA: TGTGCCAACCAGGGGCCCGGGAACACTGAAGCTTTCTTT
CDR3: CANQGPGNTEAFF

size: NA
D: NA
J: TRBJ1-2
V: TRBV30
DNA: TGTGCCTGGAGTCCCGGAGCGGGCTACACCTTC
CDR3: CAWSPGAGYTF

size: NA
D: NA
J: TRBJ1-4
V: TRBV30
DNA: TGTGCCTGGAGCCGGTCAGCAGGGCTGACCCCCATGGGAGAAAAACTGTTTTTT
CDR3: CAWSRSAGLTPMGEKLFF

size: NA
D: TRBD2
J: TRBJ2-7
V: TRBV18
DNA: TGTGCCAGCTCACCACCTAATTCGCGGGGGGGGCACGAGCAGTACTTC
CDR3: CASSPPNSRGGHEQYF

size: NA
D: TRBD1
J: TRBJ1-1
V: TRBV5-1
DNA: TGCGCCAGCAGCGTAACCGGGACAGGGGTTACTGAAGCTTTCTTT
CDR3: CASSVTGTGVTEAFF

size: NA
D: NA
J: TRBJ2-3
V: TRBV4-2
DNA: TGTGCCAGCAGCCAAGCTCCTACGGGGGAAAACGAAGATACGCAGTATTTT
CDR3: CASSQAPTGENEDTQYF

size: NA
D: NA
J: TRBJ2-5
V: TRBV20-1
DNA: TGCAGTGCTAGAGTCGGAGGGACCCAGTACTTC
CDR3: CSARVGGTQYF

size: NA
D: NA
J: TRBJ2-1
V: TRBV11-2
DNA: TGTGCCAGCAGCTTAGGTAGCCAGATTGGTGAGCAGTTCTTC
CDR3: CASSLGSQIGEQFF

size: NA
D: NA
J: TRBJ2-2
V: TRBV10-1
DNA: TGCGCCAGCACTAGGAAGGTCCCGAACACCGGGGAGCTGTTTTTT
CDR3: CASTRKVPNTGELFF

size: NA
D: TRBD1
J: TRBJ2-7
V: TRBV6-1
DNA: TGTGCCAGCAGTGAAACAGGGGCCTACGAGCAGTACTTC
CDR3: CASSETGAYEQYF

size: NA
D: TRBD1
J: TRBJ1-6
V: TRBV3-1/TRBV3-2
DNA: TGTGCCAGCAGCCAACAGGGGGCTCGTTCACCCCTCCACTTT
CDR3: CASSQQGARSPLHF

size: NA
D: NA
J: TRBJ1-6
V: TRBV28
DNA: TGTGCCAGCAGACGCATTTCCGGGGGTGGAAATTCACCCCTCCACTTT
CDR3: CASRRISGGGNSPLHF

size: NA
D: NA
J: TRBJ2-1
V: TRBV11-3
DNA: TGTGCCAGCAGCCCGAATAGAGGCGCCTTCAGTTTACTTGGGCAGTTCTTC
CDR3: CASSPNRGAFSLLGQFF

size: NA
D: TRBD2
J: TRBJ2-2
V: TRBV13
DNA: TGTGCCAGCAGCTCCCTTAGCGGGGGGCCGAACACCGGGGAGCTGTTTTTT
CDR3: CASSSLSGGPNTGELFF

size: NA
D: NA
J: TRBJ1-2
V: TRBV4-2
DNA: TGTGCCAGCAGCCAAGATGGGCAGTCCTCTGGCTATGGCTACACCTTC
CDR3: CASSQDGQSSGYGYTF

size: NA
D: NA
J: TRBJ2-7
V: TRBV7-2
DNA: TGTGCCAGCAGCCCCGCCCTTGCAGGGGGGACCTACGAGCAGTACTTC
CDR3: CASSPALAGGTYEQYF

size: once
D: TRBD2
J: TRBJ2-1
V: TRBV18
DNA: TGTGCCAGCTCAAGGGGGACTAGCAGTTCCTACAATGAGCAGTTCTTC
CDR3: CASSRGTSSSYNEQFF

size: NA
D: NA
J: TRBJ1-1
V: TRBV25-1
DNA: TGTGCCAGCAGTGAACAGGAGGCTTCGGCAGCTTTCTTT
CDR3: CASSEQEASAAFF

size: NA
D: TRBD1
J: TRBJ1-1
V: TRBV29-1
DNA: TGCAGCGTTGAGGGACAGAAGAACACTGAAGCTTTCTTT
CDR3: CSVEGQKNTEAFF

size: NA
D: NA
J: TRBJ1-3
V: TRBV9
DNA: TGTGCCAGCAGCGTAGACGGACAGACTGGAAACACCATATATTTT
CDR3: CASSVDGQTGNTIYF

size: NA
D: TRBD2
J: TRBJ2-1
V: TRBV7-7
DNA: TGTGCTAGCAGCTTATCAAGACTAGCGGGACACAATGAGCAGTTCTTC
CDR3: CASSLSRLAGHNEQFF

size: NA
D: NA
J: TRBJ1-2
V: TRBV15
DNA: TGTGCCACCAGCAGAGCCTTGGACAGTAACTATGGCTACACCTTC
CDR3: CATSRALDSNYGYTF

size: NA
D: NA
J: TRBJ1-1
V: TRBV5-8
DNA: TGTGCCAGCAGCTCGTGGGCGGGCGACACTGAAGCTTTCTTT
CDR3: CASSSWAGDTEAFF

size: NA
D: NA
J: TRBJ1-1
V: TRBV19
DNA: TGTGCCAGTAGTAGGGGCAGCTACTCCATGAACACTGAAGCTTTCTTT
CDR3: CASSRGSYSMNTEAFF

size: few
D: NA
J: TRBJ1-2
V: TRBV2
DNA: TGTGCCACCTCAAAAGGTCCAGGGAACTATGGCTACACCTTC
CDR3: CATSKGPGNYGYTF

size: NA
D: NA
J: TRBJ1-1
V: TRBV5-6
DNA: TGTGCCAGCAGCTTAGGGGCCCTAATTGCTGAAGCTTTCTTT
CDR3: CASSLGALIAEAFF

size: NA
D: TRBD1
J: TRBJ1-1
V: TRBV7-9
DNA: TGTGCCAGCAGCATACAGGGGAGGTCGGCTTTCTTT
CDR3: CASSIQGRSAFF

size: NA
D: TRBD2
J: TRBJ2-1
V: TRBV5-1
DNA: TGCGCCAGCAGCCCTGGGGGCGGGAGGGCCGGGTCCTACAATGAGCAGTTCTTC
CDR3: CASSPGGGRAGSYNEQFF

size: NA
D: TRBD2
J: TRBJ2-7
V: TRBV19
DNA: TGTGCCAGTAGTGGGACTAGCGGGACCTACGAGCAGTACTTC
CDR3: CASSGTSGTYEQYF

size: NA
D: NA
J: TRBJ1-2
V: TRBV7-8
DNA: TGTGCCAGCAGCCCTCAGGGGACCTATGGCTACACCTTC
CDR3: CASSPQGTYGYTF

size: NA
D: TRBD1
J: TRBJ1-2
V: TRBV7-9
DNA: TGTGCCAGCAGCACCCGACAGGGGATCTATGGCTACACCTTC
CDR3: CASSTRQGIYGYTF

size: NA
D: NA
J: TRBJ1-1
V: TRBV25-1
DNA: TGTGCCAGCAGTGTAAGACAGGAGACGAACACTGAAGCTTTCTTT
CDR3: CASSVRQETNTEAFF

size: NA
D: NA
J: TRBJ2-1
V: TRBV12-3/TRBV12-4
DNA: TGTGCCAGCAGTTTAATCCTGAATGAGCAGTTCTTC
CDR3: CASSLILNEQFF

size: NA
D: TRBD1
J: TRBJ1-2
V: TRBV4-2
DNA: TGTGCCAGCAGCCAAGTCAGAACCGGGACAGAGAACTATGGCTACACCTTC
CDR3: CASSQVRTGTENYGYTF

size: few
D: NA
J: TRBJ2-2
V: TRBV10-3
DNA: TGTGCCATCAGTGCACAGGGAGCGAACACCGGGGAGCTGTTTTTT
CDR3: CAISAQGANTGELFF

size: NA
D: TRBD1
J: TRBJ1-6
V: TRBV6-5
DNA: TGTGCCAGCACCAGAGGGACAGTTTATTCACCCCTCCACTTT
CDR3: CASTRGTVYSPLHF

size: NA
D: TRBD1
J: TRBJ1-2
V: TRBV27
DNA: TGTGCCAGCAGTTTAGAGGGGGCTGGCCATGGCTACACCTTC
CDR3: CASSLEGAGHGYTF